The TCR beta chain described here comes from a study of T cell responses to AZD1222 COVID-19 vaccine. Study-wide background: Second-dose intervals of approximately 4 or approximately 12 weeks were pooled.

Method: immunoSEQ multiplex PCR; TCRdb's copy keeps in-frame clones and lacks some. The table includes more than 100,000 clones, roughly 89% detected once. Notes on this clone: Antigen: not known. The junction and the germline gene differ at one end; a read error may be behind it.

The study, taken as a whole, reports: Once two AZD1222 doses were given, Spike-specific TCR breadth and depth went up.

The germline CDR1 and CDR2 sequences are DFQATT and SNEGSKA (reference sequence). The CDR3 sequence is 9 residues long. The sequencing used peripheral blood, collected on day 0 of AZD1222 vaccination. J is TRBJ1-2 and V is TRBV20-1; D perhaps matches TRBD1 (6 bases). The sequence came from an adult in good health. Here the CDR3 DNA reads TGCAGTGCTAGAGACAGGGGCCACTTC. Translating gives CSARDRGHF.